This T cell receptor (beta chain) emerged from a study of OX40 agonist ivuxolimab in advanced cancers. The method was immunoSEQ multiplex PCR; TCRdb's version includes in-frame clones alone and lacks a portion of them. The sample lists tens of thousands of clones, about 89% occurring once. The V gene's germline CDR1 is LNHDA and CDR2 SQIVND (reference sequence). This CDR3 contains 15 residues. The V end lost 7 bases, the J end lost 1 base, and 13 bases lay between the germline ends. This chain connects TRBV19 to TRBJ2-2; the D is unclear. The starting material was CD4+ or CD8+ T cells sorted from blood, obtained in a trial of the OX40 agonist ivuxolimab. This sequence was found in an adult with an advanced solid tumor such as melanoma, head and neck, liver or kidney cancer. CDR3 loop: CASTLLTGNTGELFF. The CDR3 DNA reads TGTGCCAGTACCCTTTTAACGGGGAACACCGGGGAGCTGTTTTTT.